This T cell receptor beta chain stems from a study of blood T cell repertoires in COVID-19. Study-wide context: Sites in the United States, Italy and Spain provided acute and convalescent COVID-19 samples.

Profiling relied on immunoSEQ multiplex PCR, and the TCRdb table lists in-frame clones only, not all of them. Altogether 140,000 or so clones are present, 75% to 85% being singletons, with the ten largest covering approximately 5%. The CDR3 covers 13 residues. Germline V gene sequence: CDR1 LGHDT, CDR2 YNNKEL (reference sequence). The V gene lost 6 bases and the J gene lost 5 bases, with 13 bases spanning the gap. The material sequenced was peripheral blood. V and J are TRBV3-1 (or the pseudogene TRBV3-2) and TRBJ1-2; D perhaps matches TRBD1 (5 bases). This TCR was sampled from a woman in her fifties or sixties with acute or convalescent COVID-19. CDR3 in amino acids: CASSPTGEYGYTF. CDR3 nucleotide sequence: TGTGCCAGCAGTCCCACAGGAGAGTATGGCTACACCTTC.